The source of this TCR beta chain is a study of cytomegalovirus exposure and HLA in healthy donors (dated by TCRdb to about 2017). In terms of the full investigation: An earlier analysis of roughly 500 of the donors reported more than 250 Gb of sequence data and more than 90 million unique TCR beta sequences from 190 million or so T cells. An early release that covered several hundred HLA-typed donors contained about 300 gigabases of sequencing data and 70 million to 100 million unique TCR sequences. Of the 398 genotyped donors, roughly 85% fell in the genetic ancestry cluster associated with self-reported Caucasian donors. The aim of the study was to test whether cataloging public T cell receptors could identify signatures of past pathogen exposure. The study used immunosequencing to profile the T cell repertoires of 666 subjects and linked those repertoires to cytomegalovirus serostatus. A separate validation cohort of 100 to 150 different subjects was used in addition to the approximately 670-subject first cohort. To predict cytomegalovirus infection status, the study combined high-throughput TCR immunosequencing, statistical association of individual TCRs with disease status, and machine learning. In a later analysis, previously published TCR beta repertoires from 666 donors were re-analyzed and high-resolution HLA genotyping was added so that TCR occurrence patterns could be studied. In the later analysis, no new phenotypic data were used to find candidate immune exposures; instead, reliance was placed on TCR beta sequences and their occurrence across donors. An earlier analysis of 500 to 750 of the donors applied high-throughput TCR beta sequencing to assess whether each TCR beta V gene segment acted as functional or pseudogenic. Alongside the repertoire data, information on donor age, sex, ethnicity and CMV serostatus was compiled. In a later genetic analysis, genome-wide SNP genotypes for about 55% of the roughly 670 donors were used, and that subset was treated as a discovery cohort. Every repertoire in the discovery cohort had been generated on one and the same sequencing platform. HLA typing covered class I and class II loci at four-digit resolution. Typing coverage varied by locus: roughly 620-640 donors for A, B, C, DRB1 and DQB1; under 550 for DQA1; about 590 for DPA1; approximately 470 for DPB1. Because of strong linkage in the cohort, a few DR-DQ haplotypes were treated as single units for association and clustering. Across some 400 genotyped donors of the cohort, an average of 235,054 unique TCR beta nucleotide sequences per donor were sequenced, and roughly 18% of those sequences were non-productive. What the research found in general, with its limitations: A cluster of highly shared sequence variants was judged likely to represent a technical artifact of the sequencing pipeline. In a later analysis, most CMV-associated TCR beta chains were found to appear HLA-restricted, with HLA associations seemingly driven largely by CMV exposure. In a later analysis, the rate of TCR association differed among HLA loci, with DRB1 alleles having the most associated TCRs and HLA-C alleles having the fewest. According to a later analysis, parvovirus B19, influenza, CMV and Epstein-Barr virus appeared linked to several top co-occurrence clusters. Linkage disequilibrium might explain the correlated functional status among segregating V segments, but an unknown experimental factor could not be excluded. A later analysis found that HLA-associated TCR beta chains were more clonally expanded and had lower generation probabilities than equally common non-associated chains. The authors suggested that the approach could potentially be generalized to other disease states and immunological phenotypes. Most TCR sequences were seen in very few donors, while some public TCRs were found in many individuals. The classifier was reported to diagnose cytomegalovirus status with high specificity and sensitivity in both the original cohort and the validation cohort. Because some donors lacked HLA typing at each locus, the association tests relied only on the typed subset. Some IMGT-functional V segments, including TRBV6-2 and TRBV6-3, could not be distinguished by the 87-base-pair reads and were therefore excluded. For the cohort, immune exposure information was limited to CMV serostatus. In vitro tests confirmed that a few of the cytomegalovirus-associated TCR beta chains recognize cytomegalovirus antigens. Roughly uniform sequencing depth across donors was assumed in presence/absence analyses, although this assumption may not hold. Because counts were too low, roughly 17 rarely observed V segments, including chromosome 9 orphons, were left out of the earlier analysis of about 500 of the donors. A further reported finding was that TCR beta sequences accurately predicted the HLA-A and HLA-B alleles for most subjects in the first cohort. In a later genetic analysis, fewer N-insertions in productive TCRs were reported among donors in an Asian-associated ancestry cluster than the roughly 670-donor mean. An earlier analysis of approximately 500 of the donors showed that most TCR beta V segments appeared in productive rearrangements either about 90% or about 30% of the time, which broadly matched IMGT annotations. The study gave a list of 150 to 200 TCR beta chains associated with cytomegalovirus. When HLA alleles, especially DR and DQ, strongly co-occurred, TCR associations were difficult to assign to individual alleles. In a later analysis, some 18,000 TCR beta sequences were associated with specific HLA alleles at a false discovery rate of 0.05. In this cohort, only TCR beta chains were sequenced, and detectable features were limited by the absence of alpha or paired-chain data. A later genetic analysis associated a missense DCLRE1C variant with V-gene and J-gene trimming of TCR beta chains, and an independent cohort replicated the association.

Notes on this clone: What antigen it recognizes has not been identified. No quality values exist for individual bases; no much larger clone is one base distant.

The cohort consisted of more than 650 healthy bone marrow donors. Cohort members were all nominally healthy when sampled, although unrecorded immune exposures were likely present. The donor was CMV seropositive and was included in the group of 250 to 350 seropositive cohort members. Every donor gave a peripheral blood sample, and the peripheral blood mononuclear cells from that sample were used for TCR beta sequencing. Genomic DNA extraction from the blood cell samples was performed with the Qiagen DNeasy Blood Extraction Kit. Library method: the immunoSEQ multiplex PCR assay. For the multiplex PCR, a mixture combining 60 forward primers for TCR Vbeta segments and 13 reverse primers for TCR Jbeta segments was used. The CDR3 region of rearranged TCR beta genes was amplified from genomic DNA by a multiplex PCR assay. The Illumina HiSeq System was used to sequence the amplified TCR beta libraries as 87-base-pair reads. Under the source paper's analysis protocol: A later analysis tallied 80 million to 95 million unique TCR beta chains across the 666 repertoires, and around 12 million of those chains were shared by two or more donors. Raw reads were error-corrected and collapsed into unique sequences by a nearest-neighbor algorithm in which closely related sequences were merged to remove PCR and sequencing errors. To assign V, D and J gene segments, CDR3 sequences were aligned to IMGT reference sequences. For a sequence to be retained, a match of at least six nucleotides was required to both a V gene segment and a J gene segment. Rearrangements were called productive when the CDR3 lacked stop codons and stayed in frame with V and J; all others were non-productive. Following IMGT convention, CDR3 was defined as the stretch from the second conserved V-encoded cysteine to the conserved J-encoded phenylalanine. In an earlier analysis of more than 550 of the donors, sequences lacking an unambiguous match to a single V gene segment were excluded. An earlier analysis of a few hundred of the donors classified V segments as functional when productive rearrangements were above 56.7% and as segregating when the standard deviation between donors was above 5%. A statistical classification framework was built to diagnose cytomegalovirus status from the catalog of TCR beta chain sequences. A later analysis assigned V and J genes by comparing TCR nucleotide sequences with IMGT/GENE-DB human TR gene sequences. Using the TCRdist pipeline, a later analysis assigned CDR3 sequences along with most-parsimonious VDJ recombination scenarios. In a later analysis, each TCR beta chain was defined by its CDR3 amino acid sequence together with its V-gene family, and reads without a unique V-gene family were excluded. In a later analysis, 450 to 600 highly shared, low-generation-probability nucleotide sequences were removed to address suspected cross-contamination and a sequencing artifact. In a later analysis, a clonal expansion index was calculated for each public chain from normalized within-repertoire ranks of inferred template counts. In a later analysis, generation probabilities were computed using a VDJ recombination model fitted to out-of-frame rearrangements, and the results were checked against IGoR. A later analysis scored TCR-TCR, TCR-HLA and TCR-CMV co-occurrence with hypergeometric tests, applying a repertoire-size bias correction to TCR pairs. To estimate false discovery rates, a later analysis permuted the HLA or CMV assignments 20 times. In a later analysis, co-occurring TCRs were grouped with DBSCAN, and TCRdist sequence similarity was added when clustering was performed within HLA-allele-positive subsets. Co-occurrence clustering excluded repertoires with fewer than 30,000 or more than 120,000 public chains, plus five with anomalous nucleotide sharing. The table was pulled from immuneACCESS by TCRdb, which kept in-frame rearrangements only. Such tables lose some clones; where checked, under half of the loss comes from unresolved V genes, and the rest has no known cause. V and J calls plus clone size are reproduced from that table; the DNA served to infer D and trimming. Here the sample has approximately 170,000 clones; 60% to 80% occur a single time. The biggest ten clones account for 4.7% of the sample.

The CDR3 covers 13 residues, taking in both the cysteine and the phenylalanine. Of all the DNA, just the CDR3 is kept, 39 bases in frame from base 1. V lost 4 bases and J lost 2 bases; the stretch between them is 6 bases long. The germline V gene encodes CDR1 ENHRY and CDR2 SYGVKD. Sequencing was done on a sample of PBMCs. The clonotype was recovered from a man aged 18 to 35 in good health and CMV-seropositive. The chain couples TRBV10-3 to TRBJ2-1, with the D gene uncertain. This receptor has the CDR3 CAISGDTYNEQFF. The DNA sequence is TGTGCCATCAGTGGAGACACCTACAATGAGCAGTTCTTC.